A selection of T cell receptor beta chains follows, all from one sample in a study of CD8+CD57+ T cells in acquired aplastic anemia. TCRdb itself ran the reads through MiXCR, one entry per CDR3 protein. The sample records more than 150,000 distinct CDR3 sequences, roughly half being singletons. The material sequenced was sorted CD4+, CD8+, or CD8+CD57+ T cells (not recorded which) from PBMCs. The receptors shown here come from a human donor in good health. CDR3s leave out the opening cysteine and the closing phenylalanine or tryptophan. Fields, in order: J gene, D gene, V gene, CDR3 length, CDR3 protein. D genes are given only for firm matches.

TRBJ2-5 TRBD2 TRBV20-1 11 SAPSGGQETQY
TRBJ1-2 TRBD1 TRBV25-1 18 ASSANPRGGANRGRNGYT
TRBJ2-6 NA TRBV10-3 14 AISDPGGSGANVLT
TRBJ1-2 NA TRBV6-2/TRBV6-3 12 ASSFGESGYGYT
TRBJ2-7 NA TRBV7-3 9 ASSGEWEQY
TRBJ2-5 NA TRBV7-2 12 ASSSQVDQETQY
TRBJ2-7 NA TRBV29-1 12 SYTRDLGPVEQY
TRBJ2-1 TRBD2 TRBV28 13 ASTLLGAGDNEQF
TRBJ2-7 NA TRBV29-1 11 SVQEGGSYEQY
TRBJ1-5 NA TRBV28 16 ASSSSFGDRSVDQPQH
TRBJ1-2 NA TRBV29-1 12 SVELPDGGYGYT
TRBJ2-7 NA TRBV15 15 ATSRSMDSGNSHEQY
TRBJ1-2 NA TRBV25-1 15 ASSEPTEDIGGGGYT
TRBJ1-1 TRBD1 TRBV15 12 ATSTRQGAAEAF
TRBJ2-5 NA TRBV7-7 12 ASSTPGPQETQY
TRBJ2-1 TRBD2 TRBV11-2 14 ASSFLAGGRGNEQF
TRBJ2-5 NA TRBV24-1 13 ATSEEGRLKETQY
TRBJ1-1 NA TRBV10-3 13 AISESREMVTEAF
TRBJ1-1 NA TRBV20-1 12 SARRGVVNTEAF
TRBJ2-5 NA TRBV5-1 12 ASSLLQGGETQY
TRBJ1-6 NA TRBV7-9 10 ASSLEGGPLH
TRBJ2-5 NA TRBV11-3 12 ASSPRGFGETQY
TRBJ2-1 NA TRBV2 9 ASSMTYEQF
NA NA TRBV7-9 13 ASSSGRTSSETQY
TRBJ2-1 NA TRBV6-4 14 ASSDKKGRTYNEHF
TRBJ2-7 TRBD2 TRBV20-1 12 SARATSGRYEQY
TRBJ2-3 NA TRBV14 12 ASSPLLGTDTQY